The 26 T cell receptor beta chains listed next were all sequenced from one sample in a study of blood T cell repertoires in COVID-19. Only in-frame clones appear in the TCRdb table, and some are missing; sequencing was by immunoSEQ multiplex PCR. The sample records 65,000 to 70,000 clones, about 85% being singletons. Source material: peripheral blood. The receptors come from a man aged 80 or over with acute or convalescent COVID-19.

The chain combines TRBV19 with TRBJ2-2; unclear D gene. The CDR3 totals 12 residues. From germline, CDR1 is LNHDA and CDR2 SQIVND (reference sequence). V was cut by 8 bases and J by 5 bases, with 9 bases left in between. This CDR3 reads CASSRLTGELFF. As DNA, the CDR3 is TGTGCCAGTTCCCGGTTGACCGGGGAGCTGTTTTTT.

J is TRBJ1-4 and V is TRBV5-1; D might be TRBD1 (5 bases). Between the trimmed V and J ends, which lost 4 bases and 8 bases, there was a span of 9 bases. The germline CDR1 and CDR2 sequences are SGHRS and YFSETQ. The CDR3 has 12 residues. CDR3 nucleotide sequence: TGCGCCAGCAGCGTTGGGGGGGAAAAACTGTTTTTT. It encodes CASSVGGEKLFF. Full variable domain (outside the CDR3, taken from reference TRBV5-1 and TRBJ1-4): KAGVTQTPRYLIKTRGQQVTLSCSPISGHRSVSWYQQTPGQGLQFLFEYFSETQRNKGNFPGRFSGRQFSNSRSEMNVSTLELGDSALYLCASSVGGEKLFFGSGTQLSVL.

The chain joins TRBV9 to TRBJ2-1; 9 nucleotides match TRBD2. The V gene end was trimmed by 4 bases and the J gene end by 1 base; junction bases not matched to a gene: 3. CDR3 length: 15 residues. Germline V gene lookup returns CDR1 SGDLS and CDR2 YYNGEE. This CDR3 is CASSLAGASYNEQFF. Here the CDR3 DNA reads TGTGCCAGCAGCTTAGCGGGAGCTTCCTACAATGAGCAGTTCTTC.

The chain is built from TRBV18 and TRBJ2-1; D may be TRBD1 (6 bases). The V end lost 2 bases, the J end lost 12 bases, and 14 bases lay between the germline ends. The CDR3 consists of 13 residues. From germline, CDR1 is KGHSH and CDR2 LQKENI. CDR3 protein: CASSPGQLEGQFF. CDR3 DNA: TGTGCCAGCTCACCAGGACAGCTTGAAGGGCAGTTCTTC.

The rearrangement joins TRBV6-4 to TRBJ2-1; 9 positions agree with TRBD1. CDR3 size: 15 residues. Trimming at V came to 4 bases and at J to 2 bases, leaving 3 bases not matched to a gene. Germline V gene sequence: CDR1 MRHNA, CDR2 SNTAGT. The CDR3 DNA is TGTGCCAGCAGTGCCGGGACAGGGACCTACAATGAGCAGTTCTTC. The encoded protein is CASSAGTGTYNEQFF.

The V gene is TRBV6-6, the J gene TRBJ1-4, with D maybe TRBD1 (5 bases). The CDR3 contains 15 residues. Germline loops: CDR1 MNHNY, CDR2 SVGAGI (reference sequence). Trimming took 0 bases from V and 4 from J, leaving 9 bases between them. CDR3 region: CASSYSQGNNEKLFF. The CDR3 bases are TGTGCCAGCAGTTACTCCCAGGGAAATAATGAAAAACTGTTTTTT.

This clone appeared a few times. The CDR3 DNA is TGTGCCATCAGTGGGACAGGGAATCAGCCCCAGCATTTT. The encoded protein is CAISGTGNQPQHF. The chain is built from TRBV10-3 and TRBJ1-5; TRBD1 aligns across 8 bases. The CDR3 length is 13 residues. The germline V gene encodes CDR1 ENHRY and CDR2 SYGVKD. V shed 4 bases, J shed 4 bases, and the junction held 0 bases outside the gene matches.

The chain recombines TRBV9 with TRBJ2-7; 12 bases map to TRBD2. CDR3 length: 16 amino acids. Germline-derived CDR1 and CDR2 are SGDLS and YYNGEE. Trimming at V came to 0 bases and at J to 3 bases, leaving 4 bases not matched to a gene. The DNA of the CDR3 is TGTGCCAGCAGCGTAGGCCCTAGCGGGGGGGTCTACGAGCAGTACTTC. The encoded protein is CASSVGPSGGVYEQYF.

V and J are TRBV19 and TRBJ1-1; possibly TRBD1 for D (6 bases). V lost 6 bases to trimming and J lost 0 bases, with 14 bases between them. Looked up from germline, CDR1 is LNHDA and CDR2 is SQIVND (reference sequence). The CDR3 runs 15 residues. CDR3: CASRTADRLNTEAFF. The CDR3 DNA is TGTGCCAGTAGAACGGCGGACAGATTGAACACTGAAGCTTTCTTT.

The chain couples TRBV30 to TRBJ2-2; 8 bases align to TRBD1. The V gene's germline CDR1 is GTSNPN and CDR2 SVGIG (reference sequence). V gave up 8 bases and J gave up 4 bases; unmatched junction bases: 6. The CDR3 covers 13 residues. CDR3 in amino acids: CARHRGSTGELFF. CDR3 sequence (DNA): TGTGCCAGACACAGGGGGTCCACCGGGGAGCTGTTTTTT.

The V and J genes are TRBV7-9 and TRBJ1-2; D not certain. V lost 5 bases and J 8 bases, leaving 21 bases between the germline ends. The germline V gene has CDR1 SEHNR and CDR2 FQNEAQ (reference sequence). The CDR3 has 15 residues. This chain's CDR3 is CASSQSPEGLGGYTF. The CDR3 DNA sequence: TGTGCCAGCAGCCAATCCCCGGAGGGTCTGGGCGGCTACACCTTC.

The CDR3 loop is CASSLFLDSEQFF. The CDR3 DNA is TGTGCCAGCAGCTTATTTCTTGACTCTGAGCAGTTCTTC. The V and J genes are TRBV7-2 and TRBJ2-1; no definite D call. This CDR3 spans 13 amino acids. The germline gives CDR1 SGHTA, CDR2 FQGNSA. The V and J ends lost 2 bases and 9 bases respectively, with 11 bases between them.

This clone has only one observation. This chain connects TRBV5-1 to TRBJ2-5, with 9 bases that match TRBD2. The CDR3 loop spans 15 amino acids. Trimming cost V 3 bases and J 5 bases; bases outside gene matches: 8. In germline, CDR1 is SGHRS, CDR2 YFSETQ. CDR3 region: CASSSLSGSWETQYF. Written as DNA, the CDR3 is TGCGCCAGCAGCTCTCTTAGCGGGAGTTGGGAGACCCAGTACTTC.

The chain joins TRBV19 to TRBJ2-5; 9 bases are shared with TRBD2. Germline CDR1 reads LNHDA; CDR2 reads SQIVND (reference sequence). The CDR3 runs 16 residues. With V trimmed by 4 bases and J by 8 bases, 14 bases remained unmatched. In DNA, the CDR3 is TGTGCCAGTAGTACCTTAGCGGGAGCCTTGGTCGCAACCCAGTACTTC. It codes for CASSTLAGALVATQYF.

This chain links TRBV5-8 with TRBJ2-1, with D possibly being TRBD2 (5 bases). The CDR3 has 13 residues. CDR1 SGHTS and CDR2 YDEGEE come from the germline V gene. V gave up 4 bases and J gave up 3 bases, with 8 bases separating them. The CDR3 region is CASSNGVYNEQFF. As DNA, the CDR3 is TGTGCCAGCAGCAACGGGGTCTACAATGAGCAGTTCTTC.

The chain carries TRBV5-5 and TRBJ1-1; D gene unclear. Germline-derived CDR1 and CDR2 are SGHKS and YYEKEE (reference sequence). This CDR3 comprises 16 residues. V was cut by 8 bases and J by 5 bases, with 25 bases left in between. The CDR3 here is CARILPGIKNMTEAFF. The CDR3 DNA sequence: TGTGCCAGGATACTACCGGGTATCAAGAATATGACTGAAGCTTTCTTT.

V usage is TRBV6-6 and J usage is TRBJ1-2, with a weak D call TRBD1 (5 bases). The CDR3 is 14 residues long. Between the trimmed V and J ends, which lost 5 bases and 0 bases, there was a span of 10 bases. Looked up from germline, CDR1 is MNHNY and CDR2 is SVGAGI (reference sequence). Here the CDR3 reads CASSRSGSNYGYTF. CDR3 coding DNA: TGTGCCAGCAGTCGGTCAGGGTCTAACTATGGCTACACCTTC.

This clone came up once. The gene calls are TRBV27 and TRBJ2-7, with D perhaps matching TRBD2 (6 bases). The germline V gene encodes CDR1 MNHEY and CDR2 SMNVEV (reference sequence). The germline V and J ends were trimmed by 3 bases and 5 bases, with 14 bases remaining between them. The CDR3 covers 14 residues. For the CDR3, the DNA is TGTGCCAGCAGTTTGTACGGGAGCGTCGACGAGCAGTACTTC. This translates into CASSLYGSVDEQYF.

This clone is a singleton in its sample. V is TRBV5-1 and J is TRBJ2-2; no reliable D call. V lost 0 bases and J 7 bases, leaving 10 bases between the germline ends. The length of the CDR3 is 14 residues. Germline V CDR1 and CDR2: SGHRS, YFSETQ. The CDR3 loop is CASSLEISRGELFF. CDR3 DNA: TGCGCCAGCAGCTTGGAAATTAGCCGCGGGGAGCTGTTTTTT.

The chain uses TRBV5-4 and TRBJ1-4, with a possible D match to TRBD1 (5 bases). V lost 4 bases and J lost 6, with 16 bases in between. The CDR3 runs to 15 residues. CDR1 and CDR2 from the germline V gene are SGHNT and YYREEE (reference sequence). CDR3 coding DNA: TGTGCCAGCAGCAGTAAACAGGCCCCGGATGAAAAACTGTTTTTT. It yields the protein CASSSKQAPDEKLFF.

The chain employs TRBV10-3 and TRBJ2-7, with no clear D. Trimming removed 0 bases from V and 4 bases from J, with 10 bases in between. Germline V gives CDR1 ENHRY, CDR2 SYGVKD. CDR3 length equals 14 residues. The CDR3 spells CAISESGIHYEQYF. The CDR3 nucleotides read TGTGCCATCAGTGAGTCTGGCATCCATTACGAGCAGTACTTC.

The chain is built from TRBV6-5 and TRBJ1-2, with D unresolved. The CDR3 spans 13 residues. Deletions cut 0 bases from V and 5 bases from J, with 7 bases between. From germline, CDR1 is MNHEY and CDR2 SVGAGI. CDR3 bases: TGTGCCAGCAGTTACTCCCCCTTGTATGGCTACACCTTC. It is translated as CASSYSPLYGYTF.

The rearrangement uses TRBV13 and TRBJ2-3; 7 nucleotides line up with TRBD1. There are 16 residues in the CDR3. The V segment lost 5 bases and the J segment 4 bases; nucleotides outside the gene matches: 12. The germline V gene encodes CDR1 PRHDT and CDR2 FYEKMQ (reference sequence). CDR3 nucleotides: TGTGCCAGCAGCCCGACCCACGACAGGGTATCAGATACGCAGTATTTT. Its translation: CASSPTHDRVSDTQYF. Filled out from reference TRBV13 and TRBJ2-3, the complete variable domain reads AAGVIQSPRHLIKEKRETATLKCYPIPRHDTVYWYQQGPGQDPQFLISFYEKMQSDKGSIPDRFSAQQFSDYHSELNMSSLELGDSALYFCASSPTHDRVSDTQYFGPGTRLTVL.

There are a few counts of this clone. The chain has TRBV7-2 and TRBJ2-7, with a weak D call TRBD2 (6 bases). The V gene lost 2 bases and the J gene lost 5 bases, with 16 bases spanning the gap. Per the germline V gene, CDR1 is SGHTA and CDR2 is FQGNSA. The CDR3 sequence is 15 residues long. Here the CDR3 DNA reads TGTGCCAGCAGCTTAACTAGCAGGAGGACCCACGAGCAGTACTTC. Amino acid sequence: CASSLTSRRTHEQYF.

The chain uses TRBV6-5 and TRBJ1-1; D not resolved. Per germline, CDR1 MNHEY and CDR2 SVGAGI. The V end was cut by 7 bases, the J end by 4 bases, with 10 bases between. The CDR3 covers 12 residues. Here the CDR3 reads CASNLRGTEAFF. In nucleotides, the CDR3 is TGTGCCAGCAACCTCAGAGGCACTGAAGCTTTCTTT.

CDR3: CASSPRTGDQPQHF. In DNA form, the CDR3 reads TGTGCCAGCAGCCCACGGACAGGGGATCAGCCCCAGCATTTT. The V gene is TRBV7-2, the J gene TRBJ1-5; 9 positions match TRBD1. V lost 5 bases to trimming and J lost 5 bases; unmatched junction nucleotides: 4. The germline gives CDR1 SGHTA, CDR2 FQGNSA. The CDR3 runs to 14 residues.